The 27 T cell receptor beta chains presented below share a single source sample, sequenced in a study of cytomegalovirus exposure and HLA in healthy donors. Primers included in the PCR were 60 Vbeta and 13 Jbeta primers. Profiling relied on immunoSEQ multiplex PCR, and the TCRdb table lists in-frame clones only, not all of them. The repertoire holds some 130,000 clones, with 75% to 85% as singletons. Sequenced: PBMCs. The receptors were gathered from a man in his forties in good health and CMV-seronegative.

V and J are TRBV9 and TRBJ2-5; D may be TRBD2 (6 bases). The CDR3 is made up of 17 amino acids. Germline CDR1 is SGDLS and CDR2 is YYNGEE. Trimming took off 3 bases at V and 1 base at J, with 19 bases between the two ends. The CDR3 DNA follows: TGTGCCAGCAGCGCGCGAGTGAGTAAGGGACTCCAAGAGACCCAGTACTTC. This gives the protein CASSARVSKGLQETQYF.

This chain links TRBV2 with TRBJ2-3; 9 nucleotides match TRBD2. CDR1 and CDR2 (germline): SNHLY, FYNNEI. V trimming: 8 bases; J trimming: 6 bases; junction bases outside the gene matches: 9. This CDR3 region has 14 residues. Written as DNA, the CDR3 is TGTGCCAGCGACCTTAGCGGGGGACGGGATACGCAGTATTTT. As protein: CASDLSGGRDTQYF.

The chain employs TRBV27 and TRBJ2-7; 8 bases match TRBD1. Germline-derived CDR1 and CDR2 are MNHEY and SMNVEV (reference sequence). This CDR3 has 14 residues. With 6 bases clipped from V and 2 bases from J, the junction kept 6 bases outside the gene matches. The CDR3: CASRRQGLPYEQYF. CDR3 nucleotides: TGTGCCAGCAGAAGACAGGGGTTACCCTACGAGCAGTACTTC.

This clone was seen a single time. The chain's CDR3 is CSVEDPGQGAWGYTF. DNA of the CDR3: TGCAGCGTTGAAGATCCGGGACAGGGGGCATGGGGCTACACCTTC. This sequence joins TRBV29-1 and TRBJ1-2; TRBD1 matches at 12 bases. Germline-derived CDR1 and CDR2 are SQVTM and ANQGSEA. J lost 8 bases, V lost 0 bases, and 7 bases had no gene match. The CDR3 is 15 residues long.

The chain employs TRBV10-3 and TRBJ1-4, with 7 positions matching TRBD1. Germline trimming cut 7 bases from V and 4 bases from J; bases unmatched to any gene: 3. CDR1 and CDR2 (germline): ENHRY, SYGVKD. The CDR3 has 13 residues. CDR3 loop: CAIKAGGNEKLFF. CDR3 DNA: TGTGCCATCAAAGCAGGGGGTAATGAAAAACTGTTTTTT.

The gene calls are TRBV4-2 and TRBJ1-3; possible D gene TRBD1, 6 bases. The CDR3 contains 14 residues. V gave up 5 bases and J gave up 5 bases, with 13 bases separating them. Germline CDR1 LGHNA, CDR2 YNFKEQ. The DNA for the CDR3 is TGTGCCAGCAGCTCTCCCGGGACAAGAAACACCATATATTTT. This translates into CASSSPGTRNTIYF.

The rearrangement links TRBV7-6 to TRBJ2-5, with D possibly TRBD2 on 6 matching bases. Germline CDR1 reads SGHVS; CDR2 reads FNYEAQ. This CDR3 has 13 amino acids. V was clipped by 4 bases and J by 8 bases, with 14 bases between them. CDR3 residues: CASSYGVSGTQYF. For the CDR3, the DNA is TGTGCCAGCAGCTACGGGGTTAGCGGAACCCAGTACTTC.

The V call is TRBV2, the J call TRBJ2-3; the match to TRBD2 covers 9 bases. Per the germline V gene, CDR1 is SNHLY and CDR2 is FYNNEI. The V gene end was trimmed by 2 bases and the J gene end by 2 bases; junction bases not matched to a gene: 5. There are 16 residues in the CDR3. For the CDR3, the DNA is TGTGCCAGCAGTGAAATGCTAGCGGGAACCACAGATACGCAGTATTTT. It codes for CASSEMLAGTTDTQYF.

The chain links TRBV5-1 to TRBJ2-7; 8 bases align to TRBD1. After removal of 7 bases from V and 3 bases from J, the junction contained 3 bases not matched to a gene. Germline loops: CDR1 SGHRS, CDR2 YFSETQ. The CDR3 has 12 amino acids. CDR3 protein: CASGTGRYEQYF. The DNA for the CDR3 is TGCGCCAGCGGGACAGGACGCTACGAGCAGTACTTC.

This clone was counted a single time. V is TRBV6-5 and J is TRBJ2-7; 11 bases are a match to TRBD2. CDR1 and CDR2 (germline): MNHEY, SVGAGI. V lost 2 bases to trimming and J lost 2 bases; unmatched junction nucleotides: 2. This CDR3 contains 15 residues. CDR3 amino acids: CASSYTLAGAYEQYF. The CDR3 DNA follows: TGTGCCAGCAGTTACACACTAGCGGGGGCCTACGAGCAGTACTTC.

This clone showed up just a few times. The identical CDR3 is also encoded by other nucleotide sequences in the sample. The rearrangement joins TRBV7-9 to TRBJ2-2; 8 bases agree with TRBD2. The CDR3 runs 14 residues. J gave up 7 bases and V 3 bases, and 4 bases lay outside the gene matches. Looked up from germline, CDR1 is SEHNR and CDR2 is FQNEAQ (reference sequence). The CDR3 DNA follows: TGTGCCAGCAGCTTTGGCGGGAGGTTCGGGGAGCTGTTTTTT. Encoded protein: CASSFGGRFGELFF.

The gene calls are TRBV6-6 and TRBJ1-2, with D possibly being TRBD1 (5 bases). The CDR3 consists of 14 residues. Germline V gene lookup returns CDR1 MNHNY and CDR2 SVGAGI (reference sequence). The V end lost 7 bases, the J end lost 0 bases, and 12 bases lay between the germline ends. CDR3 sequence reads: CASTTGPANYGYTF. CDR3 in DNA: TGTGCCAGCACTACAGGCCCTGCTAACTATGGCTACACCTTC.

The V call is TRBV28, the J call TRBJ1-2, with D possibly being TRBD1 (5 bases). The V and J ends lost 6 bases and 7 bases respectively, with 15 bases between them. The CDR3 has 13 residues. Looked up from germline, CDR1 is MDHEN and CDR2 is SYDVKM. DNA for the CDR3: TGTGCCAGCAGCTCCCCTTTTGGGGCTGGCTACACCTTC. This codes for CASSSPFGAGYTF.

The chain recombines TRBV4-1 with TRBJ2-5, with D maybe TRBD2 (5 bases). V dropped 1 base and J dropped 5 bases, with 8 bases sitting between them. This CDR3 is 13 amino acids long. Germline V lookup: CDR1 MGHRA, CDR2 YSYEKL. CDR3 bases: TGCGCCAGCAGCCAAGGTCCGGGGGAGACCCAGTACTTC. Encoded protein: CASSQGPGETQYF.

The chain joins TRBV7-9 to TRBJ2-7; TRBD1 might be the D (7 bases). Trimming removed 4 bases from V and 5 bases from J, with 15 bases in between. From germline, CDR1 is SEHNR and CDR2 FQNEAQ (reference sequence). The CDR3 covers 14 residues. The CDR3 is CASSSRTGGDEQYF. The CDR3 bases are TGTGCCAGCAGCTCCAGGACAGGCGGGGACGAGCAGTACTTC.

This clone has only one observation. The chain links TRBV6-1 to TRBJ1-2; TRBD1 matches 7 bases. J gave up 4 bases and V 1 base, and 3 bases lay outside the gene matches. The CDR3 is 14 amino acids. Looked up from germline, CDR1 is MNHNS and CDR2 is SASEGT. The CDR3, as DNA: TGTGCCAGCAGTGAAGTCGCAGGGGGCTATGGCTACACCTTC. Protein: CASSEVAGGYGYTF.

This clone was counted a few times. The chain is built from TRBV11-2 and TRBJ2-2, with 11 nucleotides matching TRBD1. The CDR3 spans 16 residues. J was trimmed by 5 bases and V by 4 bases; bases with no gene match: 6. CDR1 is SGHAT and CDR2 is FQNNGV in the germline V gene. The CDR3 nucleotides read TGTGCCAGCAGCTCCCCGGGACAGGGGGGAACCGGGGAGCTGTTTTTT. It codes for CASSSPGQGGTGELFF.

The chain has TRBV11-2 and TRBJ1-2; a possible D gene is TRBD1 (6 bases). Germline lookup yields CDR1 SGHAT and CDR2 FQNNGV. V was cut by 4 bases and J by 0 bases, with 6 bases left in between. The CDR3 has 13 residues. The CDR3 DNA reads TGTGCCAGCAGCTGGACAGCTAACTATGGCTACACCTTC. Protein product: CASSWTANYGYTF.

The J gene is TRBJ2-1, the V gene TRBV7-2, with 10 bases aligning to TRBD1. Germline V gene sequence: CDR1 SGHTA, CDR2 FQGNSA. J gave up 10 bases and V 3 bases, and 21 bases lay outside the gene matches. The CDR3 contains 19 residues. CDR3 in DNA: TGTGCCAGCAGCTTGCGAGACAGGGGGCGGGTGGGGGGCCCCACAGAGCAGTTCTTC. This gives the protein CASSLRDRGRVGGPTEQFF.

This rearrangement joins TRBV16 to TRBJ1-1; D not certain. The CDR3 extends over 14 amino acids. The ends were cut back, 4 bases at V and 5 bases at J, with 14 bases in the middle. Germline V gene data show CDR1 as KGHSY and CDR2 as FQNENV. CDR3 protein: CASSRGLSGTEAFF. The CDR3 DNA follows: TGTGCCAGCAGCCGAGGACTGTCCGGGACTGAAGCTTTCTTT.

This CDR3 is CASSLAGGGTGELFF. In DNA form, the CDR3 reads TGTGCCAGCAGCTTGGCAGGGGGCGGTACCGGGGAGCTGTTTTTT. The genes are TRBV5-4 and TRBJ2-2, with TRBD1 matching over 8 bases. Trimming removed 0 bases from V and 5 bases from J; junction bases left unmatched: 3. Germline CDR1 is SGHNT and CDR2 is YYREEE (reference sequence). The CDR3 sequence is 15 residues long.

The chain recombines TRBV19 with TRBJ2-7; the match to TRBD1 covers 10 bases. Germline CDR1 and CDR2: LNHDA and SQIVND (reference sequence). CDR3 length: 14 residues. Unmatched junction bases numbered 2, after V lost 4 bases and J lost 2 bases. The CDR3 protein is CASSSGTGAYEQYF. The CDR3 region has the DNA TGTGCCAGTAGTAGTGGGACAGGGGCCTACGAGCAGTACTTC.

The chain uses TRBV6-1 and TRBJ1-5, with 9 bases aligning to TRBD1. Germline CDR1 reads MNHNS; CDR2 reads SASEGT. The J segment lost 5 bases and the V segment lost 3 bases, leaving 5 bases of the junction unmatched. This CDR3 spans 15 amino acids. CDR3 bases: TGTGCCAGCAGTGAGGGGGACAGGGCCCATCAGCCCCAGCATTTT. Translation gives CASSEGDRAHQPQHF.

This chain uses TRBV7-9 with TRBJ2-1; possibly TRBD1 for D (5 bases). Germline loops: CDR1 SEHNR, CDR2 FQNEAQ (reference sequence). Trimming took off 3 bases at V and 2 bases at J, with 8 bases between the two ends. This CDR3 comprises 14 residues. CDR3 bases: TGTGCCAGCAGCTTCAGGGCCCCCTACAATGAGCAGTTCTTC. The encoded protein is CASSFRAPYNEQFF.

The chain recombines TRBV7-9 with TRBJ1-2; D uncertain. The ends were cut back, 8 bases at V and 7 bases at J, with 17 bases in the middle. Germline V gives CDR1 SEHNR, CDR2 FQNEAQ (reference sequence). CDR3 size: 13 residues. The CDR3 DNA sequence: TGTGCCAGCGCTACTGGGAGTTATGGTGGCTACACCTTC. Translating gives CASATGSYGGYTF.

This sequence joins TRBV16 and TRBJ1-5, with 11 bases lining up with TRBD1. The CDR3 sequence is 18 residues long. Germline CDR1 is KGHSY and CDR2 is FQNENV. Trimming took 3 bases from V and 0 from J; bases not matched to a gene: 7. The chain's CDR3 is CASSHQGTGGYSNQPQHF. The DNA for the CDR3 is TGTGCCAGCAGCCACCAAGGGACAGGGGGTTATAGCAATCAGCCCCAGCATTTT.

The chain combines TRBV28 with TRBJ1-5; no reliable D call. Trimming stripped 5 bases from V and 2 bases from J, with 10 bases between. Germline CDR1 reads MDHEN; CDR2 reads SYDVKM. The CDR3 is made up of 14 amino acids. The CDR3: CASSAVGGNQPQHF. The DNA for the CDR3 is TGTGCCAGCAGTGCCGTCGGGGGCAATCAGCCCCAGCATTTT.